Sequencing of this T cell receptor beta chain was carried out in a study of OX40 agonist ivuxolimab in advanced cancers. Study in general: Three partial responders included one hepatocellular carcinoma patient and two cutaneous melanoma patients.

General study findings and limits: Among T cells, CD8+ cells averaged more expanded clones than CD4+ cells.

As to this clone: No antigen is known for it.

The CDR3 is made up of 12 amino acids. Trimming took 11 bases from V and 1 from J, leaving 9 bases between them. Germline values: CDR1 MDHEN, CDR2 SYDVKM. Sequencing used immunoSEQ multiplex PCR; TCRdb keeps in-frame clones, though not all of them. In the table there are under 85,000 clones, roughly 85% of which are singletons. This TCR came from an adult with an advanced solid tumor such as melanoma, head and neck, liver or kidney cancer. Sequencing was performed on CD4+ or CD8+ T cells sorted from blood, taken in a trial of the OX40 agonist ivuxolimab. The chain couples TRBV28 to TRBJ1-5, with a possible D match to TRBD1 (5 bases). DNA of the CDR3: TGTGCCTCGGGGCTAAGCAATCAGCCCCAGCATTTT. Translation: CASGLSNQPQHF.